This is a list of T cell receptor beta chains from one sample in a study of T cell changes during pregnancy in multiple sclerosis. The method was immunoSEQ multiplex PCR; TCRdb's version includes in-frame clones alone and lacks a portion of them. The sample has about 110,000 clones, about 90% seen once. The sequencing here drew on peripheral blood, taken in the third trimester of pregnancy. Receptors were obtained from a female donor with multiple sclerosis, enrolled in a pregnancy study. Each CDR3 is given with its conserved first and last residue. A D gene is named only where the DNA matches it firmly. Clone sizes are given selectively: once, few, many, or a class where the clone is expanded.

abundance,d_gene,j_gene,len,v_gene,CDR3nt,CDR3aa
NA,TRBD1,TRBJ1-2,16,TRBV18,TGTGCCAGCTCACCTTTGGACAGGAAGGGTGGCTATGGCTACACCTTC,CASSPLDRKGGYGYTF
NA,NA,TRBJ1-3,13,TRBV6-5,TGTGCCAGCAGCCCCCTAGCTGGAAACACCATATATTTT,CASSPLAGNTIYF
NA,TRBD1,TRBJ2-7,16,TRBV4-2,TGTGCCAGCAGCCAAGAACCTAGACAGGGCGCCTACGAGCAGTACTTC,CASSQEPRQGAYEQYF
NA,NA,TRBJ1-2,13,TRBV5-1,TGCGCCACCCGAAAGGACAGCAACTATGGCTACACCTTC,CATRKDSNYGYTF
NA,NA,TRBJ2-2,24,TRBV7-3,TGTGCCAGCAGCTTAACGTCGAGGTTGGCCCTGTCCCTCCGAAGCCCGGAGGGCACCGGGGAGCTGTTTTTT,CASSLTSRLALSLRSPEGTGELFF
NA,TRBD2,TRBJ2-2,17,TRBV28,TGTGCCAGCAGGCCTACGGGACTAGCGGAGGGGACCGGGGAGCTGTTTTTT,CASRPTGLAEGTGELFF
NA,TRBD2,TRBJ2-5,17,TRBV5-4,TGTGCCAGCTTAGCCCGCGGGTTAGCGGGAGAACAAGAGACCCAGTACTTC,CASLARGLAGEQETQYF
NA,NA,TRBJ2-2,17,TRBV7-9,TGTGCCAGCAGCCCGGGACTTCTGAACGTAAACACCGGGGAGCTGTTTTTT,CASSPGLLNVNTGELFF
NA,TRBD1,TRBJ1-1,12,TRBV7-9,TGTGCCAGCGATCCCTCGACAGGGGATGCTTTCTTT,CASDPSTGDAFF
once,NA,TRBJ2-1,14,TRBV29-1,TGCAGCGTTGGTCCTGGACACTTAAACAATGAGCAGTTCTTC,CSVGPGHLNNEQFF
NA,TRBD2,TRBJ2-7,17,TRBV28,TGTGCCAGCAGTTTAAGGGCGGGAGGCCGATCCTCCTACGAGCAGTACTTC,CASSLRAGGRSSYEQYF
NA,TRBD1,TRBJ1-4,16,TRBV29-1,TGCAGCGGAGGATTATCGACAGGGCAAACTAATGAAAAACTGTTTTTT,CSGGLSTGQTNEKLFF
NA,NA,TRBJ2-7,16,TRBV2,TGTGCCAGCAGTGAAAGGGGGTCCCTCCGGGCACGGGAGCAGTACTTC,CASSERGSLRAREQYF
NA,TRBD1,TRBJ2-7,16,TRBV7-3,TGTGCCAGCAGCTCGTCCGGGACAGGGGGGACCTACGAGCAGTACTTC,CASSSSGTGGTYEQYF
NA,NA,TRBJ2-7,15,TRBV1,TGCACCAGCAGCCTAGTCACTCACAGGGGGTACGAGCAGTACTTC,CTSSLVTHRGYEQYF
NA,NA,TRBJ2-7,14,TRBV2,TGTGCCAGCAGTGCCCGGAGAGGCTCCTACGAGCAGTACTTC,CASSARRGSYEQYF
once,TRBD1,TRBJ2-7,15,TRBV28,TGTGCCAGCAGACAACCGGGACAGGGGCTTTACGAGCAGTACTTC,CASRQPGQGLYEQYF
once,NA,TRBJ2-1,16,TRBV4-2,TGTGCCAGCAGCGCCCCGCTAGGGGGAAAATACAATGAGCAGTTCTTC,CASSAPLGGKYNEQFF
NA,TRBD2,TRBJ2-1,15,TRBV28,TGTGCCAGCAGTTTATTAGCGGGAGATAACAATGAGCAGTTCTTC,CASSLLAGDNNEQFF
NA,NA,TRBJ2-1,13,TRBV2,TGTGCCAGCAGTGGTTTCAGGGGTGATGAGCAGTTCTTC,CASSGFRGDEQFF
NA,TRBD1,TRBJ1-5,15,TRBV30,TGTGCCTGGAGCACCACAGGGGAGGCCAGTCAGCCCCAGCATTTT,CAWSTTGEASQPQHF
once,NA,TRBJ2-5,13,TRBV7-6,TGTGCCAGCAGCCTGGGACATAGAGAGACCCAGTACTTC,CASSLGHRETQYF
NA,NA,TRBJ1-1,16,TRBV11-2,TGTGCCAGCAGCCTACAAAGGGGACACCCGAACACTGAAGCTTTCTTT,CASSLQRGHPNTEAFF
NA,TRBD1,TRBJ2-1,15,TRBV27,TGTGCCAGCAGTTTCGGCCCACGGACAGGGGGTGAGCAGTTCTTC,CASSFGPRTGGEQFF
NA,NA,TRBJ1-5,16,TRBV5-1,TGCGCCAGCAGCTTGGGTGATCGGGGTAGCAATCAGCCCCAGCATTTT,CASSLGDRGSNQPQHF
NA,NA,TRBJ1-5,16,TRBV7-9,TGTGCCAGCAGCCTATCGACACCCGGGGGCAATCAGCCCCAGCATTTT,CASSLSTPGGNQPQHF
NA,TRBD1,TRBJ2-3,14,TRBV18,TGTGCCAGCTCAACCGGGACAGGGCCAGATACGCAGTATTTT,CASSTGTGPDTQYF
NA,TRBD1,TRBJ2-2,14,TRBV6-4,TGTGCCAGCACTTACGACAGGGCCACCGGGGAGCTGTTTTTT,CASTYDRATGELFF
NA,NA,TRBJ1-1,15,TRBV2,TGTGCCAGCAGTGAGCTCCCAGGGGCGAACACTGAAGCTTTCTTT,CASSELPGANTEAFF
NA,TRBD2,TRBJ2-1,16,TRBV7-3,TGTGCCAGCAGAAATAGCGGGAGTGGTTCCTACAATGAGCAGTTCTTC,CASRNSGSGSYNEQFF
few,NA,TRBJ1-3,15,TRBV5-6,TGTGCCAGCAGCTTGGGAGTAATATCTGGAAACACCATATATTTT,CASSLGVISGNTIYF
NA,NA,TRBJ1-6,14,TRBV6-1,TGTGCCAGCAGTGAAGGCTGGAGGTCATCACCCCTCCACTTT,CASSEGWRSSPLHF
NA,TRBD2,TRBJ2-1,17,TRBV7-9,TGTGCCAGCAGCTTAATCACTGGACTAGCGGGAACGGATGAGCAGTTCTTC,CASSLITGLAGTDEQFF
NA,NA,TRBJ2-1,13,TRBV28,TGTGCCAGCAGTTTATGGCAGGGAAGAGAGCAGTTCTTC,CASSLWQGREQFF
NA,TRBD2,TRBJ2-3,16,TRBV5-1,TGCGCCAGCAGCTTCGGACTAGCGACATCCACAGATACGCAGTATTTT,CASSFGLATSTDTQYF
NA,NA,TRBJ1-2,17,TRBV28,TGTGCCAGCAGCAACAGGGCCCCGACAGTAGGTCTATTCAGCTACACCTTC,CASSNRAPTVGLFSYTF
NA,NA,TRBJ1-2,13,TRBV7-2,TGTGCCAGCAGCTACGACACGACGAAAGGCTACACCTTC,CASSYDTTKGYTF
NA,TRBD1,TRBJ1-2,16,TRBV5-4,TGTGCCAGCAGCTTGAACGTCGGACAGGGCGTCTATGGCTACACCTTC,CASSLNVGQGVYGYTF
NA,NA,TRBJ1-5,16,TRBV4-2,TGTGCCAGCAGCCAAGGCCCGGTCGGGAGCAATCAGCCCCAGCATTTT,CASSQGPVGSNQPQHF
NA,NA,TRBJ2-5,15,TRBV7-2,TGTGCCAGCAGCCCACACACAGGGTACCAAGAGACCCAGTACTTC,CASSPHTGYQETQYF
NA,NA,TRBJ1-3,13,TRBV30,TGTGCCTGGGAAAGTAGCTCTGGAAACACCATATATTTT,CAWESSSGNTIYF
NA,TRBD2,TRBJ2-1,19,TRBV5-1,TGCGCCAGCAGCTTGGAATCTGCTTCGGCTAGCGGGATATTGAATGAGCAGTTCTTC,CASSLESASASGILNEQFF
NA,TRBD1,TRBJ1-4,16,TRBV30,TGTGCCTGGAATGACGGGACAGACCCAACTAATGAAAAACTGTTTTTT,CAWNDGTDPTNEKLFF
NA,TRBD1,TRBJ2-7,13,TRBV29-1,TGCAGCGTTGTACAGGGGGCATCCGACGAGCAGTACTTC,CSVVQGASDEQYF
NA,TRBD2,TRBJ2-7,15,TRBV10-3,TGTGCCATCAGACCCGGGCTAGCGGGACCCTACGAGCAGTACTTC,CAIRPGLAGPYEQYF
NA,TRBD1,TRBJ2-1,16,TRBV19,TGTGCCAGTAGTGCCTTAAAGGGACAGGGACTCAATGAGCAGTTCTTC,CASSALKGQGLNEQFF
NA,TRBD1,TRBJ2-7,15,TRBV5-5,TGTGCCAGCAGCGCGGACAGGGGGCAACCCAACGAGCAGTACTTC,CASSADRGQPNEQYF
NA,NA,TRBJ1-4,11,TRBV27,TGTGCCAGCTCGGCGGGAGAAAAACTGTTTTTT,CASSAGEKLFF
once,NA,TRBJ2-2,14,TRBV2,TGTGCCAGCAGTGTAGAAGTTTCCACCGGGGAGCTGTTTTTT,CASSVEVSTGELFF
NA,NA,TRBJ2-2,15,TRBV27,TGTGCCAGCAGCCCAGGCAGGGCGAACACCGGGGAGCTGTTTTTT,CASSPGRANTGELFF
NA,NA,TRBJ1-1,12,TRBV30,TGTGCCTGGAGCCTGCTGGAGAGTGAAGCTTTCTTT,CAWSLLESEAFF
NA,TRBD2,TRBJ2-3,16,TRBV7-9,TGTGCCAGCAGCTTATTCACTAGCGGATACACAGATACGCAGTATTTT,CASSLFTSGYTDTQYF